This note documents a single T cell receptor (beta chain) sequence. No antigen is known for it. Naive CD8 populations comprised CD45RO-negative cells positively selected for CCR7, excluding terminally differentiated effector memory CD45RA+ cells. V was clipped by 7 bases and J by 0 bases, with 6 bases between them. The germline CDR1 and CDR2 sequences are MDHEN and SYDVKM. The CDR3 totals 12 residues. The data stem from a study of shared clonotypes between healthy human individuals. General study points: Clonotypes shared by all four donors outscored non-shared clonotypes in generation probability. An expected dependence of interdonor clonotype sharing on sequencing depth was noted. Naive CD4 clonotype sharing across a few donors was roughly 5%.

Assay used: immunoSEQ multiplex PCR; TCRdb lists only in-frame clones, some missing. This sample has some 630,000 clones, with about 96% found just once. The sequencing input was naive CD8+ T cells sorted from blood. The clonotype comes from a woman aged 25 to 39 in good health. The chain combines TRBV28 with TRBJ2-5; D unresolved. The CDR3 bases are TGTGCCAGCACAGACTACCAAGAGACCCAGTACTTC. As protein: CASTDYQETQYF.